Sequencing of this T cell receptor (beta chain) was carried out in a study of blood T cell repertoires in COVID-19. Looking at the study overall: The samples span acute and convalescent COVID-19 from the United States, Italy and Spain. T cells, B-cell-depleted T cells, or PBMCs provided the cDNA or gDNA that served as material.

Original handling: Amplified reference gene primers provided the basis for estimating nucleated cell counts. Method: immunoSEQ multiplex PCR; TCRdb's copy keeps in-frame clones and lacks some. V and J calls plus clone size are reproduced from that table; the DNA served to infer D and trimming. The sample consists of more than 120,000 clones, more than 80% of them appearing once. CDR1 and CDR2 (germline): MNHEY, SMNVEV (reference sequence). The J segment lost 4 bases and the V segment lost 3 bases, leaving 1 base of the junction unmatched. This CDR3 region has 14 residues. The V call is TRBV27, the J call TRBJ2-3, with TRBD2 matching 10 bases. The source of this sequence is a human donor in a cohort sampled during active COVID-19. The material sequenced was peripheral blood. The CDR3 sequence is CASSFSGRPDTQYF. The CDR3 coding sequence is TGTGCCAGCAGTTTTAGCGGGAGGCCAGATACGCAGTATTTT.